The following is a TCR beta chain sequence with its context. Cohort 3 donors counted as recovered after two negative PCRs, clearance, or resolved symptoms. The sample originates from a study of blood T cell repertoires in COVID-19. Study context: Sites in the United States, Italy and Spain provided acute and convalescent COVID-19 samples.

The CDR3 has 14 amino acids. Germline V lookup: CDR1 MDHEN, CDR2 SYDVKM. The V end lost 5 bases, the J end lost 5 bases, and 16 bases lay between the germline ends. Authors' data handling: Reference gene primer amplification gave estimated nucleated cell counts. Profiling relied on immunoSEQ multiplex PCR, and the TCRdb table lists in-frame clones only, not all of them. Clonal size and the V and J genes are those of that table, whereas D and trimming came from the DNA. The sample lists hundreds of thousands of clones, roughly 86% occurring once. The rearrangement joins TRBV28 to TRBJ2-7; D gene ambiguous. The sample comprised PBMCs or T cells enriched from blood (not recorded which). This clonotype was sampled from a woman between 25 and 40 years old who had recovered from COVID-19. CDR3 bases: TGTGCCAGCAGTCCCCGTTGGGCTTACCACGAGCAGTACTTC. It is translated as CASSPRWAYHEQYF. Together with reference TRBV28 and TRBJ2-7, the CDR3 gives the full variable domain: DVKVTQSSRYLVKRTGEKVFLECVQDMDHENMFWYRQDPGLGLRLIYFSYDVKMKEKGDIPEGYSVSREKKERFSLILESASTNQTSMYLCASSPRWAYHEQYFGPGTRLTVT.